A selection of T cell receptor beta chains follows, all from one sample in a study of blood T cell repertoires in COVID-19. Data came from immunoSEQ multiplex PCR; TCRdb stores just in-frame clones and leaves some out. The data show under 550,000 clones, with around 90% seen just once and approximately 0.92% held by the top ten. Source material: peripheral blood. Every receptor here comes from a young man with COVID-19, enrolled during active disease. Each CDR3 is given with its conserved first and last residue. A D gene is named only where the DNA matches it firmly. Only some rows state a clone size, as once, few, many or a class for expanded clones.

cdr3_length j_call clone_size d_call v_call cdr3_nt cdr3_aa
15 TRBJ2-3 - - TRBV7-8 TGTGCCAGCAGCTTAGGTCCGAGCGGCACAGATACGCAGTATTTT CASSLGPSGTDTQYF
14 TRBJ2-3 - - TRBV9 TGTGCCAGCAGCTTCCGGGATTTCACAGATACGCAGTATTTT CASSFRDFTDTQYF
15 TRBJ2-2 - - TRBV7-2 TGTGCCAGCAGCTTAGGAGGGGGTCTGACCGGGGAGCTGTTTTTT CASSLGGGLTGELFF
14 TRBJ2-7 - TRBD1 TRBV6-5 TGTGCCAGCAGTTACAGGGGGCGCATCTACGAGCAGTACTTC CASSYRGRIYEQYF
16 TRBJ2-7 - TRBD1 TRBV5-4 TGTGCCAGCAGCCCGCCGACCGGGACAGAACCCTACGAGCAGTACTTC CASSPPTGTEPYEQYF
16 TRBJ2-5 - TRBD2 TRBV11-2 TGTGCCAGTTCCTCGGGACTAGCGGGAGTTTTGGAGACCCAGTACTTC CASSSGLAGVLETQYF
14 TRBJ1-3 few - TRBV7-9 TGTGCCAGCAGCGGACAGCACTCTGGAAACACCATATATTTT CASSGQHSGNTIYF
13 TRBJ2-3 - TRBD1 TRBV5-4 TGTGCCAGCAGCAGGACAGGGATGGGGACGCAGTATTTT CASSRTGMGTQYF
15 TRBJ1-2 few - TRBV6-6 TGTGCCAGCAGTTACTCGTTTGAGGGAGGGCATGGCTACACCTTC CASSYSFEGGHGYTF
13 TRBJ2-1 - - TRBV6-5 TGTGCCAGCAGTTACTCGAGAGTTACCGAGCAGTTCTTC CASSYSRVTEQFF